This TCR beta chain was captured by sequencing in a study of shared T cell receptors in the human thymus. Per germline, CDR1 LNHDA and CDR2 SQIVND (reference sequence). The CDR3 runs to 19 residues. V was pared by 4 bases and J by 0 bases, with 12 bases of the junction left unmatched. Assay used: immunoSEQ multiplex PCR; TCRdb lists only in-frame clones, some missing. The sample lists some 760,000 clones; around 85% were seen once. This sample also belongs to another study, concerning human thymus T cells. From that report: The sample donors, healthy Finnish infants, were having corrective surgery for congenital heart defects. Corrective cardiac surgery supplied the resected thymus tissue. Both thymic and peripheral blood repertoires showed apparently biased V and J usage. The related literature has documented a marked overlap of thymic repertoires among unrelated individuals.

The material sequenced was thymocytes. The receptor's source is a girl under three years old with a congenital heart defect. The chain recombines TRBV19 with TRBJ1-5, with 10 bases aligning to TRBD1. In DNA form, the CDR3 reads TGTGCCAGTAGTACACACTACGCCGGGACAGGGGATAGCAATCAGCCCCAGCATTTT. This encodes CASSTHYAGTGDSNQPQHF.